This T cell receptor beta chain emerged from a study of T cells after posttransplantation cyclophosphamide. This clone came up many times. Its antigen remains unidentified. Germline-derived CDR1 and CDR2 are SEHNR and FQNEAQ (reference sequence). J lost 3 bases, V lost 9 bases, and 1 base had no gene match. The CDR3 extends over 13 amino acids. Points from the study as a whole: Recipient CMV seropositivity and CMV reactivation strongly tracked TRB clonality.

Libraries were prepared by immunoSEQ multiplex PCR; TCRdb keeps only in-frame clonotypes and omits some of them. The sample presents tens of thousands of clones, none singletons. This sequence was found in a man between 40 and 49 years old in good health, CMV-negative, and a related stem cell transplant donor. This chain uses TRBV7-9 with TRBJ2-3; 12 nucleotides line up with TRBD2. The sample taken for sequencing was PBMCs. The CDR3 reads CASGTSGTDTQYF. The CDR3 DNA sequence: TGTGCCAGTGGGACTAGCGGGACAGATACGCAGTATTTT.